This entry concerns a single TCR beta chain. The sample is drawn from a study of blood T cell repertoires in COVID-19. Study-level background: Researchers got acute and convalescent COVID-19 samples from the United States, Italy and Spain. PBMCs, B-cell-depleted T cells, or T cells were the source of the cDNA or gDNA that made up the material.

How the authors handled the data: Using reference gene primer amplification, nucleated cell counts were estimated. Sequenced by immunoSEQ multiplex PCR; TCRdb stores in-frame clones only, minus some. V, J and clone size are those of that table, while D and trimming were read from the DNA. The data show 150,000 to 180,000 clones, with about 86% seen just once and 25% to 30% held by the top ten. The J segment lost 8 bases and the V segment lost 3 bases, leaving 4 bases of the junction unmatched. Germline CDR1 is LNHDA and CDR2 is SQIVND (reference sequence). This CDR3 region has 14 residues. The TCR was taken from a woman aged 55-70 years with acute or convalescent COVID-19. This chain joins TRBV19 and TRBJ1-4, with 9 bases fitting TRBD1. The source material was peripheral blood. The CDR3 here is CASSMGQGWEKLFF. CDR3 nucleotide sequence: TGTGCCAGTAGTATGGGACAGGGATGGGAAAAACTGTTTTTT.